At least ten counts were recorded for the clone carrying this TCR beta chain. The data originate from a study of T cells in Graves' hyperthyroidism and ophthalmopathy. Study information: Peripheral blood specimens were obtained at initial diagnosis, prior to any treatment.

Researchers took RNA transcripts and amplified the TCR beta CDR3 regions from them. Researchers ran a first-round RT-PCR on the TCR CDR3 using the HTBI primer set. TCRdb ran MiXCR on the multiplex PCR reads and lists one entry per CDR3 protein. The sample carries about 200,000 distinct CDR3 sequences, around 20% recorded once. The CDR3 spans 15 residues. V was clipped by 3 bases and J by 6 bases, with 14 bases between them. Sequenced material: blood. The chain uses TRBV12-3 or TRBV12-4 and TRBJ1-4; no firm D call. The origin of this receptor is a man between 35 and 55 years old with Graves' hyperthyroidism. The chain's CDR3 is CASSFGSSLYEKLFF. In DNA, the CDR3 is TGTGCCAGCAGTTTCGGTTCCAGTCTTTATGAAAAACTGTTTTTT.